A single sample gave rise to the 15 T cell receptor beta chains below, sequenced in a study of blood T cell repertoires in COVID-19. Libraries were prepared by immunoSEQ multiplex PCR; TCRdb keeps only in-frame clonotypes and omits some of them. Of 25,000 to 35,000 clones listed, around 92% are singletons. Sequenced sample: peripheral blood. These receptor sequences come from a man in his forties or fifties with active COVID-19.

The rearrangement joins TRBV12-3 or TRBV12-4 to TRBJ2-7; a weak D match, TRBD1 (5 bases). The CDR3 is 12 residues long. The V gene lost 3 bases and the J gene lost 2 bases, with 5 bases spanning the gap. The DNA for the CDR3 is TGTGCCAGCAGTTTCAGGGCCTACGAGCAGTACTTC. Its protein is CASSFRAYEQYF.

CDR3 bases: TGTGCCAGCAGCTTAGGACGGGTGACAGATACGCAGTATTTT. Translating gives CASSLGRVTDTQYF. The chain couples TRBV11-3 to TRBJ2-3; D is ambiguous. The CDR3 consists of 14 residues. The ends were cut back, 1 base at V and 3 bases at J, with 8 bases in the middle. Germline V lookup: CDR1 SGHNT, CDR2 YENEEA.

The chain is built from TRBV19 and TRBJ2-1; a possible D gene is TRBD2 (6 bases). V lost 5 bases to trimming and J lost 0 bases, with 8 bases between them. Germline V gene lookup returns CDR1 LNHDA and CDR2 SQIVND (reference sequence). The length of the CDR3 is 14 residues. Written as DNA, the CDR3 is TGTGCCAGTAGTCCGGGAGCCTCCTACAATGAGCAGTTCTTC. Translated: CASSPGASYNEQFF.

V and J are TRBV23-1 and TRBJ2-3, with D maybe TRBD2 (6 bases). Being an ORF, TRBV23-1 has a function that is uncertain. Trimming took off 0 bases at V and 0 bases at J, with 16 bases between the two ends. CDR3 length: 18 amino acids. The CDR3 nucleotides are TGCGCCAGCAGTCAATCGGGGTTAGCGGTTTTTAGCACAGATACGCAGTATTTT. As protein: CASSQSGLAVFSTDTQYF.

The rearrangement links TRBV14 to TRBJ2-3; D is uncertain. This CDR3 contains 13 residues. Germline V lookup: CDR1 SGHDN, CDR2 FVKESK. Trimming took 2 bases from V and 3 from J, leaving 6 bases between them. In DNA, the CDR3 is TGTGCCAGCAGCCAAAGACTGACAGATACGCAGTATTTT. This encodes CASSQRLTDTQYF.

The rearrangement uses TRBV7-2 and TRBJ2-7; D uncertain. Germline values: CDR1 SGHTA, CDR2 FQGNSA. V lost 0 bases and J 4 bases, leaving 7 bases between the germline ends. This CDR3 comprises 13 residues. The CDR3 loop reads CASSLAARYEQYF. In nucleotides, the CDR3 is TGTGCCAGCAGCTTAGCAGCCAGGTACGAGCAGTACTTC.

J is TRBJ1-3 and V is TRBV28; the D gene is possibly TRBD1 (6 bases). The V and J ends lost 8 bases and 5 bases respectively, with 13 bases between them. Germline loops: CDR1 MDHEN, CDR2 SYDVKM. The CDR3 is 13 residues long. CDR3 region: CASRGGARNTIYF. The CDR3 coding sequence is TGTGCCAGCCGGGGGGGGGCTCGAAACACCATATATTTT.

The chain uses TRBV6-5 and TRBJ2-1, with 10 positions matching TRBD2. Unmatched junction bases numbered 5, after V lost 0 bases and J lost 6 bases. In germline, CDR1 is MNHEY, CDR2 SVGAGI. CDR3 length equals 16 residues. In DNA form, the CDR3 reads TGTGCCAGCAGTTACTCGTCAGCGGGGGGGCGCAATGAGCAGTTCTTC. This translates into CASSYSSAGGRNEQFF.

The J gene is TRBJ2-1, the V gene TRBV20-1; possibly TRBD2 for D (6 bases). The V and J ends lost 7 bases and 2 bases respectively, with 6 bases between them. Germline values: CDR1 DFQATT, CDR2 SNEGSKA (reference sequence). The length of the CDR3 is 11 residues. CDR3 loop: CSGGTYNEQFF. Here the CDR3 DNA reads TGCAGTGGCGGGACCTACAATGAGCAGTTCTTC.

The chain couples TRBV5-4 to TRBJ2-3, with D tentatively TRBD2 (6 bases). The CDR3 covers 13 residues. The V end was cut by 5 bases, the J end by 10 bases, with 17 bases between. The germline V gene encodes CDR1 SGHNT and CDR2 YYREEE (reference sequence). CDR3 nucleotides: TGTGCCAGCAGGGACTACTACGGGACGGCGCAGTATTTT. The encoded protein is CASRDYYGTAQYF.

V is TRBV3-1 (or the pseudogene TRBV3-2) and J is TRBJ2-3; TRBD2 aligns across 14 bases. Per germline, CDR1 LGHDT and CDR2 YNNKEL (reference sequence). The CDR3 runs 17 residues. The J segment lost 4 bases and the V segment lost 4 bases, leaving 7 bases of the junction unmatched. In nucleotides, the CDR3 is TGTGCCAGCAGCCCCCGGACTAGCGGGAGGAGGGCAGATACGCAGTATTTT. Translated: CASSPRTSGRRADTQYF.

The J gene is TRBJ2-7, the V gene TRBV6-1; D is undetermined. The germline V gene encodes CDR1 MNHNS and CDR2 SASEGT. The CDR3 extends over 15 amino acids. V dropped 1 base and J dropped 0 bases, with 10 bases sitting between them. The CDR3 DNA reads as TGTGCCAGCAGTGAAGGGCATCAAAGCTCCTACGAGCAGTACTTC. This codes for CASSEGHQSSYEQYF.

The chain is built from TRBV28 and TRBJ1-2; 10 nucleotides align to TRBD1. With 2 bases clipped from V and 8 bases from J, the junction kept 11 bases outside the gene matches. The CDR3 has 16 residues. Per germline, CDR1 MDHEN and CDR2 SYDVKM. This chain's CDR3 is CASSLVGTGAPSGYTF. As DNA, the CDR3 is TGTGCCAGCAGTTTAGTGGGGACAGGGGCCCCCTCCGGCTACACCTTC.

J is TRBJ1-1 and V is TRBV11-3; 9 nucleotides agree with TRBD1. The CDR3 contains 15 residues. In germline, CDR1 is SGHNT, CDR2 YENEEA. V lost 4 bases to trimming and J lost 7 bases; unmatched junction nucleotides: 10. The CDR3 nucleotides read TGTGCCAGCAGCTCGGAGACACAGGGGGCGATTGAAGCTTTCTTT. This sequence encodes CASSSETQGAIEAFF.

This rearrangement joins TRBV5-4 to TRBJ2-7; 9 positions agree with TRBD2. The V gene end was trimmed by 3 bases and the J gene end by 4 bases; junction bases not matched to a gene: 14. This CDR3 spans 17 amino acids. Germline CDR1 and CDR2: SGHNT and YYREEE (reference sequence). The CDR3 DNA sequence: TGTGCCAGCAGCTGGGGCGGATTAGCGGGAGCTGAGTACGAGCAGTACTTC. Translated, it gives CASSWGGLAGAEYEQYF.